The present entry profiles one T cell receptor beta chain with its context. Its antigen is still unknown. Other DNA variants within this sample encode the same CDR3. The sample is drawn from a study of T cell responses to AZD1222 COVID-19 vaccine. Across the study: Researchers grouped second doses given at about 4 or about 12 weeks into one pool. Study-wide findings and caveats: Spike-specific TCR breadth and depth rose after two AZD1222 doses. Just a handful of AZD1222 recipients were seropositive at baseline. Spike-spanning, vaccine-associated CD4 TCRs were dominant at 160-218 and 743-854.

TCRdb's table, derived via immunoSEQ multiplex PCR, lists solely in-frame clones and lacks some. The sample lists 90,000 to 95,000 clones; over 80% were seen once. Germline assignment: CDR1 MDHEN and CDR2 SYDVKM. V shed 6 bases and J shed 2 bases, with 12 bases lying between them. The CDR3 contains 14 residues. This TCR derives from an adult in good health. Sample: peripheral blood, taken on day 0 of AZD1222 vaccination. This chain uses TRBV28 with TRBJ2-3; the D gene could be TRBD1 or TRBD2 (5 bases each). CDR3 residues: CASSLGTSTDTQYF. CDR3 coding DNA: TGTGCCAGCAGCCTCGGGACCTCCACAGATACGCAGTATTTT.